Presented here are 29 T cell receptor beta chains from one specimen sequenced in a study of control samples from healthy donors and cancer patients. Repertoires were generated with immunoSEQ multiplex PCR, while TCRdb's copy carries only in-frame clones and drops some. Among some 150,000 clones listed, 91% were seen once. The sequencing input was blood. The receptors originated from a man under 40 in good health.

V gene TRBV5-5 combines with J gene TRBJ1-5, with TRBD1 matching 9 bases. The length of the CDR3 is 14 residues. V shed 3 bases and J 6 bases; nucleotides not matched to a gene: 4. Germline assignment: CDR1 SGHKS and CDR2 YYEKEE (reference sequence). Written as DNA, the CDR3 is TGTGCCAGCAGCTCCCGACAGGGGGGTCAGCCCCAGCATTTT. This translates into CASSSRQGGQPQHF.

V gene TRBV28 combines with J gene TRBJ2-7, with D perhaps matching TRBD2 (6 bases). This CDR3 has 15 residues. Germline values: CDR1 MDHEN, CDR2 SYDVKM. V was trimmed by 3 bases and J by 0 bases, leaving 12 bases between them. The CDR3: CASSFFLTSSYEQYF. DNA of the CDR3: TGTGCCAGCAGTTTTTTCCTGACTAGCTCCTACGAGCAGTACTTC. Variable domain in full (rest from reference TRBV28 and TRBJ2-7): DVKVTQSSRYLVKRTGEKVFLECVQDMDHENMFWYRQDPGLGLRLIYFSYDVKMKEKGDIPEGYSVSREKKERFSLILESASTNQTSMYLCASSFFLTSSYEQYFGPGTRLTVT.

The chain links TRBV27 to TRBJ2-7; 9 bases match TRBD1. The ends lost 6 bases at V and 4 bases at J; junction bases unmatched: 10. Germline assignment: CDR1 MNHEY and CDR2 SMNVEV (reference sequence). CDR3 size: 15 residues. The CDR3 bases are TGTGCCAGCAGGCCAGTCTGGACAGGGGAGTACGAGCAGTACTTC. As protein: CASRPVWTGEYEQYF.

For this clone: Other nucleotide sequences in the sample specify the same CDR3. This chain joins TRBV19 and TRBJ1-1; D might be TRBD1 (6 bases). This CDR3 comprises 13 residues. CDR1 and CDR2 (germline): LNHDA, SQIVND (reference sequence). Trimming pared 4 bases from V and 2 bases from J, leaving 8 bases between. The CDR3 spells CASSTGVNTEAFF. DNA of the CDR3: TGTGCCAGTAGTACAGGGGTAAACACTGAAGCTTTCTTT.

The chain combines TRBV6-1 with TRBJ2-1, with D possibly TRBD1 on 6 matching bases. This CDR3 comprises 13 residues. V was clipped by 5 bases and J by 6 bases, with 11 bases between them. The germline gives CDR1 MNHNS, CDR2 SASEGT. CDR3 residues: CASSQTGFNEQFF. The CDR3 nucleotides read TGTGCCAGCAGTCAGACAGGTTTCAATGAGCAGTTCTTC.

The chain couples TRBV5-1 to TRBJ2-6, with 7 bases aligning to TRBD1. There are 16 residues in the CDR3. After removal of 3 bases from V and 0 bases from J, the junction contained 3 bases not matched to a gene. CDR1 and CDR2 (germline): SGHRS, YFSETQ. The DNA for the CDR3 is TGCGCCAGCAGCTATACAGGGGCCTCTGGGGCCAACGTCCTGACTTTC. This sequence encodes CASSYTGASGANVLTF.

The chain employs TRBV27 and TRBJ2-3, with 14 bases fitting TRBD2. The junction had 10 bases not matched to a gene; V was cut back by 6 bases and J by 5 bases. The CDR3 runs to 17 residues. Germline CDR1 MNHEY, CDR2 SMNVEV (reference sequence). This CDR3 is CASRFLTSGGEVDTQYF. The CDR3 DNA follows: TGTGCCAGCAGGTTCCTGACTAGCGGGGGGGAGGTAGATACGCAGTATTTT.

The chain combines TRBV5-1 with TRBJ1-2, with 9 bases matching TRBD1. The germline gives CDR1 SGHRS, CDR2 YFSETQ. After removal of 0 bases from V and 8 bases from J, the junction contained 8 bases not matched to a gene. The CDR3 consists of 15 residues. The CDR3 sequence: CASSLVGTGSDGYTF. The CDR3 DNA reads TGCGCCAGCAGCTTGGTAGGGACAGGGTCTGACGGCTACACCTTC.

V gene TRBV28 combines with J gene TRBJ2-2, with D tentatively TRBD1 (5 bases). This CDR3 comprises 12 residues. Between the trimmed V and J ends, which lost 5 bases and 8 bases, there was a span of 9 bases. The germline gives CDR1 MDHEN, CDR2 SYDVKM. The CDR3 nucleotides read TGTGCCAGCAGTGGGGCGGCTGGGGAGCTGTTTTTT. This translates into CASSGAAGELFF.

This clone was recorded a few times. CDR3 in amino acids: CASSDRRTGNGYTF. The CDR3 bases are TGTGCCAGCAGCGACCGGCGGACAGGGAACGGCTACACCTTC. This chain connects TRBV2 to TRBJ1-2, with 8 nucleotides matching TRBD1. The CDR3 consists of 14 residues. Unmatched junction bases numbered 11, after V lost 6 bases and J lost 8 bases. Germline CDR1 and CDR2: SNHLY and FYNNEI.

CDR3 sequence reads: CASSLTPVVTGTEAFF. CDR3 DNA sequence: TGTGCCAGCAGTTTGACCCCAGTTGTAACGGGCACTGAAGCTTTCTTT. The chain recombines TRBV27 with TRBJ1-1; D remains ambiguous. Germline-derived CDR1 and CDR2 are MNHEY and SMNVEV (reference sequence). Trimming cost V 3 bases and J 4 bases, with 18 bases left between them. The CDR3 loop spans 16 amino acids.

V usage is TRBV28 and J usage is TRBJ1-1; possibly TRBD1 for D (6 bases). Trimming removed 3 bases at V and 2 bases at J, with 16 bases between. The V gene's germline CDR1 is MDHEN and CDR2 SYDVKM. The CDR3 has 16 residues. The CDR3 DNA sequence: TGTGCCAGCAGTTTGCCCCAAGGACAGACCAACACTGAAGCTTTCTTT. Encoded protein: CASSLPQGQTNTEAFF.

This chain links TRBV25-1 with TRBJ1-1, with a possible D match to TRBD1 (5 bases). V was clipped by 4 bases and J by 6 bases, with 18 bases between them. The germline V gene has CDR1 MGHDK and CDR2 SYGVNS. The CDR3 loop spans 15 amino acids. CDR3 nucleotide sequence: TGTGCCAGCAGTGGGCCAGGGAGGGTTGGGGCTGAAGCTTTCTTT. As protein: CASSGPGRVGAEAFF.

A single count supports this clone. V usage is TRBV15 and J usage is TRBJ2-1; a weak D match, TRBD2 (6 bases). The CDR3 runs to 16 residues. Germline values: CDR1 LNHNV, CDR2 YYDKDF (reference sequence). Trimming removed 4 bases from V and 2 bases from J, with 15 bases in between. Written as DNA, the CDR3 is TGTGCCACCAGCAAAGGTCACGGACTAACCTACAATGAGCAGTTCTTC. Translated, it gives CATSKGHGLTYNEQFF. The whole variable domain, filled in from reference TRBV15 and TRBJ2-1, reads DAMVIQNPRYQVTQFGKPVTLSCSQTLNHNVMYWYQQKSSQAPKLLFHYYDKDFNNEADTPDNFQSRRPNTSFCFLDIRSPGLGDTAMYLCATSKGHGLTYNEQFFGPGTRLTVL.

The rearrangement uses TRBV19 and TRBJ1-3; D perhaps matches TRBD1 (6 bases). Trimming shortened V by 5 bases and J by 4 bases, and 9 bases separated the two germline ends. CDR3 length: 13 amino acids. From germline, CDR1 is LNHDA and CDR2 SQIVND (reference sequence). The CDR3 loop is CASSFGTGNTIYF. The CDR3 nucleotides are TGTGCCAGTAGTTTCGGGACAGGAAACACCATATATTTT.

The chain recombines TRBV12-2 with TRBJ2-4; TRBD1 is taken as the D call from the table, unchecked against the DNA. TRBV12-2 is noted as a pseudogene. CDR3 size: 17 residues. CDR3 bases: TGTGCAAGTCGCCATACCACTTTTACACAGGCCAAAAACATTCAGTACTTC. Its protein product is CASRHTTFTQAKNIQYF.

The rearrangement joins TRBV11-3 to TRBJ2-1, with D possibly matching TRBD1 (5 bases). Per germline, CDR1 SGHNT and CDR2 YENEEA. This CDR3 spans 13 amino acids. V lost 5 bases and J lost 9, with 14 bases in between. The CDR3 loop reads CASSQGPRGEQFF. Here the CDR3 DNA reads TGTGCCAGCAGCCAGGGCCCAAGGGGTGAGCAGTTCTTC.

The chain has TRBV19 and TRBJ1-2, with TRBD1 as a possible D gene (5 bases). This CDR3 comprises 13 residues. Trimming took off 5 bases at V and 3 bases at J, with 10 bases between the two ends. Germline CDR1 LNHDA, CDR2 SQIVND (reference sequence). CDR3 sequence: CASSPGTDYGYTF. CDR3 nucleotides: TGTGCCAGTAGTCCCGGGACGGACTATGGCTACACCTTC. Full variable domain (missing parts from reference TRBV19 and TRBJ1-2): DGGITQSPKYLFRKEGQNVTLSCEQNLNHDAMYWYRQDPGQGLRLIYYSQIVNDFQKGDIAEGYSVSREKKESFPLTVTSAQKNPTAFYLCASSPGTDYGYTFGSGTRLTVV.

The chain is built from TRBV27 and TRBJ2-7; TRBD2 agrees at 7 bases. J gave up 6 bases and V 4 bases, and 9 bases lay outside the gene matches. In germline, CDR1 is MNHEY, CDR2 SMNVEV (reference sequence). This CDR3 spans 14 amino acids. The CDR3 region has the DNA TGTGCCAGCAGTTCGGGACTATCGTTACGCGAGCAGTACTTC. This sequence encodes CASSSGLSLREQYF.

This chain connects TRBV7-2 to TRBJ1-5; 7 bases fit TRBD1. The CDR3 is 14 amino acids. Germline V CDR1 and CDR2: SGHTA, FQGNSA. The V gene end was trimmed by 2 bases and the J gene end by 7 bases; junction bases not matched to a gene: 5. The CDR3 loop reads CASSLLGGEQPQHF. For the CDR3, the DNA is TGTGCCAGCAGCTTACTAGGGGGCGAACAGCCCCAGCATTTT.

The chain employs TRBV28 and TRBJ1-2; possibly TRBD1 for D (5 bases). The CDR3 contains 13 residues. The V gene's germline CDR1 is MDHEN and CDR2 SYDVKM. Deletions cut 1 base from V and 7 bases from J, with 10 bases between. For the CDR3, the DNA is TGTGCCAGCAGTTTATTAACAGGAACTGGCTACACCTTC. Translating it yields CASSLLTGTGYTF.

CDR3 residues: CASSRGPPEAFF. CDR3 sequence (DNA): TGTGCCAGCAGTCGAGGACCGCCTGAAGCTTTCTTT. The rearrangement links TRBV6-5 to TRBJ1-1; D is ambiguous. The CDR3 is 12 amino acids. Germline CDR1 is MNHEY and CDR2 is SVGAGI. The ends were cut back, 5 bases at V and 6 bases at J, with 10 bases in the middle.

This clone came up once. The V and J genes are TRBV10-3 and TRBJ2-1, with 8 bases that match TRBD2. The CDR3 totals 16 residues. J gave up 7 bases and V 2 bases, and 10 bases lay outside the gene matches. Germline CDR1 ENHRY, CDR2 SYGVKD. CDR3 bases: TGTGCCATCAGTGAGGACCGGGGGGGCGCAGCGAATGAGCAGTTCTTC. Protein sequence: CAISEDRGGAANEQFF.

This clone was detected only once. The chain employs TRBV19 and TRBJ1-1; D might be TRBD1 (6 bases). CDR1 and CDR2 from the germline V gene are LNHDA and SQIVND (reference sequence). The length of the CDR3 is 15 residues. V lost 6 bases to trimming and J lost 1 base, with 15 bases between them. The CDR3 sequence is CASSVGGGSNTEAFF. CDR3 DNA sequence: TGTGCCAGTAGCGTAGGGGGAGGGTCGAACACTGAAGCTTTCTTT.

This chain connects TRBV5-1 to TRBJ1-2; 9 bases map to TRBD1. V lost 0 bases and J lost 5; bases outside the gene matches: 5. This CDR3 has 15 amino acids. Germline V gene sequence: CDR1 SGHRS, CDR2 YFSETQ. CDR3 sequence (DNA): TGCGCCAGCAGCTTGGGGACAGGGGAATTATATGGCTACACCTTC. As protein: CASSLGTGELYGYTF.

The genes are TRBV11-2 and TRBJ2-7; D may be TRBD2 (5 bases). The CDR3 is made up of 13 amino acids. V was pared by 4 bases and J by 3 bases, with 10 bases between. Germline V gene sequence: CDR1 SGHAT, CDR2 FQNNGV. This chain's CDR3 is CASSYGLFYEQYF. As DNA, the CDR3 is TGTGCCAGCAGCTACGGACTTTTCTACGAGCAGTACTTC.

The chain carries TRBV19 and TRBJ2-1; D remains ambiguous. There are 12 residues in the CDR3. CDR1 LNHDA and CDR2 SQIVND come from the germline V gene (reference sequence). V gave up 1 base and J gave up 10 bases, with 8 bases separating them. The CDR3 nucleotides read TGTGCCAGTAGTATAGTCGGAAACGAGCAGTTCTTC. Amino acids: CASSIVGNEQFF.

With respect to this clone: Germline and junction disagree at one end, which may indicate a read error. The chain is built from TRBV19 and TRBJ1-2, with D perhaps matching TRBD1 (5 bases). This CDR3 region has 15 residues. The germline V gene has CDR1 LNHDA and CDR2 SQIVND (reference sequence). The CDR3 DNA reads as TGTGCCAGTAGTCTAGACAGAACTACTTACTATGGCTACACCTTC. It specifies CASSLDRTTYYGYTF. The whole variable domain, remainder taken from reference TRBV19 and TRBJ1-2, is DGGITQSPKYLFRKEGQNVTLSCEQNLNHDAMYWYRQDPGQGLRLIYYSQIVNDFQKGDIAEGYSVSREKKESFPLTVTSAQKNPTAFYLCASSLDRTTYYGYTFGSGTRLTVV.

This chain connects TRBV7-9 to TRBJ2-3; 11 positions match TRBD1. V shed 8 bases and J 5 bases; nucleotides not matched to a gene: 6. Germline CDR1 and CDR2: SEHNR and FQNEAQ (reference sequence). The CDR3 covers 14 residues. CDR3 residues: CASGGTGGRDTQYF. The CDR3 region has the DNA TGTGCCAGCGGTGGGACAGGGGGTCGAGATACGCAGTATTTT.